This T cell receptor (beta chain) was observed in a study of blood T cells in healthy people across ages. Germline V gene lookup returns CDR1 SGHTA and CDR2 FQGNSA. The V and J ends lost 6 bases and 6 bases respectively, with 17 bases between them. There are 14 residues in the CDR3. This clonotype was counted many times. Using a J-beta primer mix together with a sample-barcoded 5' primer, a second PCR was run for about 7 to 12 cycles. TCRdb analysed the 5' RACE reads with MiXCR anew, one entry per CDR3 protein. The data contain approximately 730,000 distinct CDR3 sequences, around 40% of them singletons.

The sample was blood. The sequence derives from an older woman in good health. This chain joins TRBV7-2 and TRBJ1-1, with unresolved D. The CDR3 DNA sequence: TGTGCCAGCAGACTTCGGATGATCGGCGCTGAAGCTTTCTTT. Translation: CASRLRMIGAEAFF.